Each of the 15 T cell receptor beta chains below was sequenced from the same sample in a study of blood T cells in healthy people across ages. A second PCR, run for roughly 7 to 11 cycles, used a sample-barcoded 5' primer plus a J-beta primer mix. TCRdb independently ran MiXCR on the 5' RACE reads; one entry per CDR3 protein. The sample holds 1.4 million to 1.5 million distinct CDR3 sequences; around 39% are singletons and the top ten take 7.9%. Sequences were obtained from blood. These receptors all come from a woman under 30 in good health.

The CDR3 DNA reads as TGTGCCAGCACCAAAGTAGCGGGAGACTCCTACGAGCAGTACTTC. Protein product: CASTKVAGDSYEQYF. The chain recombines TRBV7-9 with TRBJ2-7; the match to TRBD2 covers 9 bases. With V trimmed by 7 bases and J by 0 bases, 7 bases remained unmatched. CDR1 and CDR2 (germline): SEHNR, FQNEAQ (reference sequence). The length of the CDR3 is 15 residues. Full variable domain (rest looked up from reference TRBV7-9 and TRBJ2-7): DTGVSQNPRHKITKRGQNVTFRCDPISEHNRLYWYRQTLGQGPEFLTYFQNEAQLEKSRLLSDRFSAERPKGSFSTLEIQRTEQGDSAMYLCASTKVAGDSYEQYFGPGTRLTVT.

This clonotype was counted many times. V and J are TRBV15 and TRBJ2-7; 12 positions agree with TRBD2. The V segment lost 2 bases and the J segment 8 bases; nucleotides outside the gene matches: 10. The CDR3 totals 16 residues. Germline lookup yields CDR1 LNHNV and CDR2 YYDKDF (reference sequence). CDR3 nucleotide sequence: TGTGCCACCAGCAGATTTGGACTAGCGGGGCTGAACAAGCAGTACTTC. Translating it yields CATSRFGLAGLNKQYF.

On this clonotype itself: Compared with germline, one end of the junction differs, possibly owing to a read error. This chain connects TRBV5-1 to TRBJ2-4, with unresolved D. The J call may be mistaken, given a closer DNA end match to TRBJ2-7. This CDR3 has 12 residues. Germline V gene data show CDR1 as SGHRS and CDR2 as YFSETQ. The CDR3 protein is CASSGYSNEQYF. Written as DNA, the CDR3 is TGCGCCAGCAGCGGATACTCCAACGAGCAGTACTTC.

A few counts support this clonotype. The rearrangement joins TRBV4-1 to TRBJ2-3; 11 nucleotides line up with TRBD2. V lost 6 bases to trimming and J lost 0 bases; unmatched junction nucleotides: 14. Germline assignment: CDR1 MGHRA and CDR2 YSYEKL. This CDR3 has 19 residues. The CDR3 spells CASSSTSWASGRSTDTQYF. The CDR3 nucleotides read TGCGCCAGCAGTTCCACTTCATGGGCTAGCGGGAGGAGCACAGATACGCAGTATTTT.

For the CDR3, the DNA is TGTGCCAGCAGCGCAGTCGGAATTGAGCAGTACTTC. This codes for CASSAVGIEQYF. This chain joins TRBV7-2 and TRBJ2-5; D remains ambiguous. Trimming stripped 5 bases from V and 11 bases from J, with 15 bases between. Germline assignment: CDR1 SGHTA and CDR2 FQGNSA. The CDR3 covers 12 residues.

This chain links TRBV6-5 with TRBJ1-2; D is perhaps TRBD1 (6 bases). The CDR3 is made up of 12 amino acids. Germline values: CDR1 MNHEY, CDR2 SVGAGI. The ends were cut back, 3 bases at V and 13 bases at J, with 15 bases in the middle. In DNA form, the CDR3 reads TGTGCCAGCAGTTATTCACAGGGATACCCCACCTTC. It yields the protein CASSYSQGYPTF.

The sample holds one count of this clonotype. This chain connects TRBV5-5 to TRBJ2-5, with TRBD1 matching over 10 bases. The CDR3 spans 14 residues. CDR1 and CDR2 from the germline V gene are SGHKS and YYEKEE (reference sequence). The J segment lost 7 bases and the V segment lost 4 bases, leaving 7 bases of the junction unmatched. Here the CDR3 reads CASSVEGTGATQYF. The CDR3, as DNA: TGTGCCAGCAGCGTGGAGGGGACAGGGGCGACCCAGTACTTC.

This clonotype was counted a few times. The chain links TRBV24-1 to TRBJ2-1; possible D gene TRBD1, 5 bases. V dropped 2 bases and J dropped 9 bases, with 19 bases sitting between them. CDR3 length: 16 residues. Looked up from germline, CDR1 is KGHDR and CDR2 is SFDVKD. In DNA, the CDR3 is TGTGCCACCAGTGATTCACCGGGCCAGGGCAGAGGTGAGCAGTTCTTC. Translating gives CATSDSPGQGRGEQFF.

As to this clonotype: The conserved phenylalanine or tryptophan normally closing the CDR3 is absent here, so this likely arose from a read error. The rearrangement joins TRBV6-5 to TRBJ1-2, with 9 positions matching TRBD1. There are 12 residues in the CDR3. The junction had 3 bases not matched to a gene; V was cut back by 6 bases and J by 7 bases. Germline CDR1 MNHEY, CDR2 SVGAGI. DNA for the CDR3: TGTGCCAGCAGCTCACAGGGGGCTGGCTACACCGTC. It encodes CASSSQGAGYTV.

CDR3 DNA sequence: TGTGCCAGCACTCCGGGACAGCACAATGAGCAGTTCTTC. Translated, it gives CASTPGQHNEQFF. The gene calls are TRBV28 and TRBJ2-1, with 7 bases identical to TRBD1. With 7 bases clipped from V and 5 bases from J, the junction kept 5 bases outside the gene matches. Germline CDR1 MDHEN, CDR2 SYDVKM. This CDR3 is built from 13 residues.

The gene calls are TRBV12-3 or TRBV12-4 and TRBJ2-4, with TRBD1 matching 9 bases. V shed 6 bases, J shed 3 bases, and the junction held 3 bases outside the gene matches. The CDR3 is made up of 14 amino acids. CDR3 region: CASRMTGGKNIQYF. The CDR3 nucleotides read TGTGCCAGCAGGATGACAGGGGGCAAAAACATTCAGTACTTC.

The gene calls are TRBV4-1 and TRBJ2-1; D is uncertain. The V end lost 4 bases, the J end lost 13 bases, and 17 bases lay between the germline ends. This CDR3 comprises 13 residues. Germline CDR1 is MGHRA and CDR2 is YSYEKL. The CDR3 DNA is TGCGCCAGCAGCCGTCAATACGAGAGAGCCCAGTTCTTC. Translating gives CASSRQYERAQFF.

The gene calls are TRBV10-2 and TRBJ2-3; the match to TRBD1 covers 10 bases. From germline, CDR1 is WSHSY and CDR2 SAAADI. The CDR3 has 15 amino acids. With V trimmed by 4 bases and J by 5 bases, 6 bases remained unmatched. CDR3 nucleotides: TGCGCCAGCAGTGGGGAGACAGGGGGCAGAGATACGCAGTATTTT. Translated, it gives CASSGETGGRDTQYF.

The chain uses TRBV6-1 and TRBJ1-4; D unclear. The CDR3 spans 14 residues. V lost 7 bases, J lost 6 bases, and 15 bases lay in between. Germline assignment: CDR1 MNHNS and CDR2 SASEGT. The CDR3 DNA is TGTGCCAGCACCAAACCCGGGCCGCATGAAAAACTGTTTTTT. This codes for CASTKPGPHEKLFF.

The rearrangement uses TRBV7-9 and TRBJ2-1; TRBD2 matches at 11 bases. The germline CDR1 and CDR2 sequences are SEHNR and FQNEAQ (reference sequence). The J segment lost 10 bases and the V segment lost 2 bases, leaving 7 bases of the junction unmatched. CDR3 length equals 15 residues. The CDR3 coding sequence is TGTGCCAGCAGCTTATCAGGGACTAGCGGTAACGAGCAGTTCTTC. It yields the protein CASSLSGTSGNEQFF.